This T cell receptor beta chain was recorded in a study of Ad26.COV2.S vaccination and SARS-CoV-2 variants. Study details: By the intramuscular route, Ad26.COV2.S was given once, or twice 56 days apart. Study-wide results and limits: Greater spike-specific TCR breadth was seen in vaccine recipients than in placebo recipients. Considerable breadth of spike-specific CD8+ and CD4+ T cell responses has reportedly been documented following vaccination.

Trimming cost V 4 bases and J 5 bases, with 15 bases left between them. CDR1 SGHRS and CDR2 YFSETQ come from the germline V gene. This CDR3 is built from 14 residues. Treatment given: over 15 received Ad26.COV2.S at low or high dose, single or two shots; roughly five received placebo; per-sample allocation not given. Material that was analyzed had been drawn on day 63 after the first vaccine or placebo injection. The individual, an adult aged 18-55 years, was a donor in Boston. Here immunoSEQ multiplex PCR was the method, and the copy in TCRdb shows in-frame clones only, minus some. The sample holds about 350,000 clones, approximately 86% seen once. To note about this clone: What it binds is not known.

The sequences come from peripheral blood, collected in a trial of Ad26.COV2.S vaccine versus placebo. The rearrangement uses TRBV5-1 and TRBJ1-1, with D possibly TRBD1 on 6 matching bases. This TCR was sampled from a person aged 18-65 years who received the Ad26.COV2.S COVID-19 vaccine or a placebo. The CDR3 sequence: CASSGNLRGTEAFF. The DNA for the CDR3 is TGCGCCAGCAGCGGGAACCTCAGGGGAACTGAAGCTTTCTTT.